This T cell receptor beta chain was profiled in a study of T cell responses to AZD1222 COVID-19 vaccine. V was clipped by 0 bases and J by 6 bases, with 20 bases between them. Germline V gives CDR1 MGHRA, CDR2 YSYEKL. The CDR3 has 17 amino acids. Sequencing was performed with immunoSEQ multiplex PCR; in TCRdb, only in-frame clones are kept and a portion is missing. The sample records some 130,000 clones, 80% to 90% being singletons. The chain carries TRBV4-1 and TRBJ1-1; D call uncertain. Here the sequenced sample was peripheral blood, taken on day 0 of AZD1222 vaccination. This receptor was obtained from an adult in good health. CDR3 in amino acids: CASSQDLYGSRKPEAFF. CDR3 bases: TGCGCCAGCAGCCAAGATCTTTACGGAAGCAGGAAGCCTGAAGCTTTCTTT.